Only a few counts were recorded for the clone carrying this T cell receptor beta chain. Its antigen is undetermined. The protocol was immunoSEQ multiplex PCR, while the TCRdb copy is restricted to in-frame clones and leaves out a portion. The repertoire holds approximately 100,000 clones, 82% seen once, with around 6.5% in the top ten. This sample stems from a study of PD-1 blockade in mismatch repair-deficient tumors. Study as a whole: Enrolled about 2013-2017, patients had progressing, pretreated mismatch repair-deficient cancers of about a dozen types.

V gave up 2 bases and J gave up 2 bases; unmatched junction bases: 3. CDR1 and CDR2 from the germline V gene are SGHVS and FQNEAQ. This CDR3 contains 14 residues. Mismatch repair deficiency was confirmed in all patients, by PCR or immunohistochemistry. TCRs were sequenced from a few patients responding to pembrolizumab. Study observations and caveats: Tumor-resident clones, often absent from pretreatment blood, expanded after pembrolizumab and then contracted.

This sequence was found in an adult with mismatch repair-deficient cancer. The material sequenced was peripheral blood, taken around 8 months after starting pembrolizumab. The J gene is TRBJ2-7, the V gene TRBV7-8; 7 bases map to TRBD2. The CDR3 DNA is TGTGCCAGCAGCTTAAGCGGGAAGGCCTACGAGCAGTACTTC. This codes for CASSLSGKAYEQYF. Variable domain in full (rest from reference TRBV7-8 and TRBJ2-7): GAGVSQSPRYKVAKRGQDVALRCDPISGHVSLFWYQQALGQGPEFLTYFQNEAQLDKSGLPSDRFFAERPEGSVSTLKIQRTQQEDSAVYLCASSLSGKAYEQYFGPGTRLTVT.